This TCR beta chain was sequenced during a study of identical twins. Study-wide results and caveats: A cross-sectional statistical analysis, not follow-up of the same donors, supported the conclusions. With monozygotic twins, out-of-frame TCR alpha sharing exceeded what models estimated.

Every donor was a healthy Caucasian. From the 5' RACE reads, TCRdb called clonotypes with MiXCR, one entry per CDR3 protein. The repertoire holds around 650,000 distinct CDR3 sequences, with just over 7% as singletons. Ten or more counts support this clonotype. The target antigen is unknown. A further study also used this sample, focusing on yellow fever vaccine responses in identical twins. Turning to that study: Twins' T cell vaccine responses reportedly looked partly convergent, partly personalized.

The material sequenced was PBMCs. The origin of this receptor is a woman aged 18-29 years in good health.

The CDR3 here is CSATPDPNSPLHF. Written as DNA, the CDR3 is TGCAGTGCTACGCCCGACCCCAATTCACCCCTCCACTTT. The chain recombines TRBV20-1 with TRBJ1-6; no clear D. The CDR3 is 13 amino acids. Germline CDR1 reads DFQATT; CDR2 reads SNEGSKA (reference sequence). Trimming removed 4 bases from V and 7 bases from J, with 11 bases in between.